This T cell receptor beta chain emerged from a study of identical twins. This CDR3 has 14 amino acids. V shed 7 bases, J shed 4 bases, and the junction held 5 bases outside the gene matches. The germline V gene has CDR1 MGHDK and CDR2 SYGVNS. Template switching supplied a universal primer site; unique molecular identifiers were carried on the cDNA. MiXCR, applied by TCRdb to the 5' RACE reads, yields one record per CDR3 protein. The sample has approximately 1.8 million distinct CDR3 sequences; roughly a third are singletons. Findings and caveats of the study: Shared out-of-frame alpha sequences (those common to twins) showed excess low generation probability. Fewer insertions were carried by abundant cord blood beta clonotypes, but none was seen in memory repertoires. Part of the zero-insertion signal could reflect confounding by invariant MAIT and iNKT cells.

Remarks on this clonotype: Antigen specificity is unknown.

The material sequenced was cord blood. The source of this sequence is a newborn girl in good health. V usage is TRBV25-1 and J usage is TRBJ2-1; 9 nucleotides match TRBD1. The CDR3: CASIQGAAYNEQFF. The DNA of the CDR3 is TGTGCCAGCATACAGGGGGCGGCTTACAATGAGCAGTTCTTC. The whole variable domain, filled in from reference TRBV25-1 and TRBJ2-1, reads EADIYQTPRYLVIGTGKKITLECSQTMGHDKMYWYQQDPGMELHLIHYSYGVNSTEKGDLSSESTVSRIRTEHFPLTLESARPSHTSQYLCASIQGAAYNEQFFGPGTRLTVL.